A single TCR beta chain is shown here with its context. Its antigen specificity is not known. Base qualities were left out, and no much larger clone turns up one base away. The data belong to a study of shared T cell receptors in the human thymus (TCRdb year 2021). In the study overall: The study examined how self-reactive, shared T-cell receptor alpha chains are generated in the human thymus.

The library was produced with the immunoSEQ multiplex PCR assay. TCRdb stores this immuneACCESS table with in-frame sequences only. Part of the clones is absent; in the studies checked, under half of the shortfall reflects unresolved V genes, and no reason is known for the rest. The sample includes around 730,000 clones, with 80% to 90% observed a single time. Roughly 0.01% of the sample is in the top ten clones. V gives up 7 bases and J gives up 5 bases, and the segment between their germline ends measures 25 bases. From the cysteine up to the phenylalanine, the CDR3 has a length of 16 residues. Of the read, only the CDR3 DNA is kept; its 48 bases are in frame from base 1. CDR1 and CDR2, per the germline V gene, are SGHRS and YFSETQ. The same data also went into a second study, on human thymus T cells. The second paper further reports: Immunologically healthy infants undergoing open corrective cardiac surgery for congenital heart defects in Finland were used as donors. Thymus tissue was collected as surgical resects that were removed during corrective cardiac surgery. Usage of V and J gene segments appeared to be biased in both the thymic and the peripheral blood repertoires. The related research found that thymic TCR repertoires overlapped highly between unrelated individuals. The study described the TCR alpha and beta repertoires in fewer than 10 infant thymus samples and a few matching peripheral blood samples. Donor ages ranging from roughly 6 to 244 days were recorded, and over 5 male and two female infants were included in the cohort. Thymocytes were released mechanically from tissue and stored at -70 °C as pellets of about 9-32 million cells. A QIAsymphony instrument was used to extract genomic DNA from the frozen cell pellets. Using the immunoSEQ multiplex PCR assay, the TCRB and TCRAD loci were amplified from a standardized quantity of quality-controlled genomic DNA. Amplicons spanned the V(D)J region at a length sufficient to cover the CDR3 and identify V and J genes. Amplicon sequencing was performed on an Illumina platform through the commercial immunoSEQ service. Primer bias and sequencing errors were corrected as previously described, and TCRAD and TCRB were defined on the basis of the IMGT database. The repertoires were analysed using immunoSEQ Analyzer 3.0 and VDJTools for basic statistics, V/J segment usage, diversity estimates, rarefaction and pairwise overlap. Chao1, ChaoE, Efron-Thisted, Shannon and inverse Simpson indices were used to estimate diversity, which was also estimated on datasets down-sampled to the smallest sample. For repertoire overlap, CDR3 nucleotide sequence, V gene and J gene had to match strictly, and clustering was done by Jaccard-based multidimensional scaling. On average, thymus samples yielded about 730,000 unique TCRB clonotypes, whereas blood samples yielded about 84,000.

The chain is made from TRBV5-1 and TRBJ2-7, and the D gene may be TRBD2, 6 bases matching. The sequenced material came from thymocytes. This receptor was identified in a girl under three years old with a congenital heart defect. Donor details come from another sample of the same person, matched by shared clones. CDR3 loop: CASPPLSGDLRNEQYF. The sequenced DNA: TGCGCCAGCCCCCCCTTGTCGGGGGACCTACGGAACGAGCAGTACTTC.